These T cell receptor beta chains were read from a single sample in a study of shared clonotypes between healthy human individuals. Profiled with immunoSEQ multiplex PCR; TCRdb holds only in-frame clones, not every one. In the table there are millions of clones, around nine tenths of which are singletons. What was sequenced was naive CD4+ T cells sorted from blood. The receptors here all came from a man between 18 and 35 years old in good health. CDR3s include the opening cysteine and the closing phenylalanine or tryptophan. Each record gives: V gene, CDR3 protein.

>TRBV21-1
CASSTERLAAYNEQFF
>TRBV9
CASSVVGADTQYF
>TRBV4-3
CASSPGAGTGELFF
>TRBV2
CASSGTGGYNERFF
>TRBV5-4
CASSSTVSTDTQYF
>TRBV2
CASSQEDYEQYF
>TRBV2
CASSEAPRETQYF
>TRBV6-6
CASSQTGTQEQYF
>TRBV5-1
CASSPSQGQGYEQYF
>TRBV7-8
CASSLGPLYGYTF
>TRBV6-1
CASSEQGREAFF
>TRBV19
CASSIGTVQETQYF
>TRBV5-4
CASSLFMGRNSYNEQFF
>TRBV6-5
CASSWDRDYEQYF
>TRBV18
CASSPGRRPSGNTIYF
>TRBV11-2
CASSYRGFGETQYF
>TRBV18
CASSPGQGLHQPQHF
>TRBV10-1
CASSDSADSYEQYF
>TRBV7-2
CASSIRTGSSYNEQFF
>TRBV5-4
CASSSGTSGVNYEQYF
>TRBV10-3
CAITSDRLTEAFF
>TRBV27
CASSPGTVPHQPQHF
>TRBV7-5
CARSYHQRGQEDTQYF
>TRBV5-1
CASSGSQGAGNEQYF
>TRBV5-6
CASSRGLNTEAFF
>TRBV11-3
CASSLVGPRQGRTGELFF
>TRBV19
CASSMLSGNTEAFF
>TRBV6-1
CASSEGVTGYIFATNEKLFF
>TRBV11-2
CASSLTSGSSYNEQFF
>TRBV7-9
CASSETGQGSGNTIYF
>TRBV5-1
CASSLMPDSTDTQYF
>TRBV2
CAAGLNEQFF
>TRBV11-1
CASSWDRTEAFF
>TRBV10-3
CAISMYGQGKNEAFF
>TRBV7-3
CASSRGTGGGVETQYF
>TRBV7-2
CASSLGMGGSRTDTQYF
>TRBV11-3
CASSSGQGNTGELFF
>TRBV7-6
CASSFGRGGQTQYF
>TRBV5-4
CASSLGSRSNTGELFF
>TRBV5-1
CASSLVRGQGAGYGYTF
>TRBV28
CASSSGTDEKLFF
>TRBV30
CAWRGFSYEQYF
>TRBV5-8
CASSHGVTPFEVETQYF
>TRBV19
CASRNGAANTGELFF
>TRBV6-5
CASSYGRGYEQYF
>TRBV6-5
CASSWGQVNTEAFF
>TRBV2
CASSDKVGTEIYEQYF
>TRBV6-6
CASSYSGGVPSNEQFF
>TRBV4-1
CASSQGQGEVYEQYF
>TRBV29-1
CSTGQGEGEQYF
>TRBV5-1
CASSRTGPNSPLHF